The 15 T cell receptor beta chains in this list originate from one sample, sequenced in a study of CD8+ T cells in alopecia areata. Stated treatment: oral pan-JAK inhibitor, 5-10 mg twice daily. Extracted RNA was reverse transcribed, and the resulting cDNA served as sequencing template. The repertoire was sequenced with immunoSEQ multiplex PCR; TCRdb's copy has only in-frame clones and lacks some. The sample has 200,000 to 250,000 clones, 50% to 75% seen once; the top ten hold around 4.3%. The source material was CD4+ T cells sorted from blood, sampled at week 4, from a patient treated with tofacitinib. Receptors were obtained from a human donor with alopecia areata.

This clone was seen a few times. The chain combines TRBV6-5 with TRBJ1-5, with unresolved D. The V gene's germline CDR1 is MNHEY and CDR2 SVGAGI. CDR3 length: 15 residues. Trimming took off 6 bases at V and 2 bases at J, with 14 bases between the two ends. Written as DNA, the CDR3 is TGTGCCAGCAGAATGCGAGGTAGCGGCAATCAGCCCCAGCATTTT. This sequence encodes CASRMRGSGNQPQHF.

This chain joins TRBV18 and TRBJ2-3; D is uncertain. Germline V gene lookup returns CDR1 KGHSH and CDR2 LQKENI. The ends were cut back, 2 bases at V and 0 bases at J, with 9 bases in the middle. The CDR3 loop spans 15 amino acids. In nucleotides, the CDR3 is TGTGCCAGCTCACCAAATCGTTTGAGCACAGATACGCAGTATTTT. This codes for CASSPNRLSTDTQYF.

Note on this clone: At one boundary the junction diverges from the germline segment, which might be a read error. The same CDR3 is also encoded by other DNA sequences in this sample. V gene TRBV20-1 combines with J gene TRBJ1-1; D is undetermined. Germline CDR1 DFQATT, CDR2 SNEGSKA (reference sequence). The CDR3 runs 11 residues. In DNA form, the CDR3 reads TGCAGTGCAAGAGTGAACACTGAAGCTTTCTTT. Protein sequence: CSARVNTEAFF.

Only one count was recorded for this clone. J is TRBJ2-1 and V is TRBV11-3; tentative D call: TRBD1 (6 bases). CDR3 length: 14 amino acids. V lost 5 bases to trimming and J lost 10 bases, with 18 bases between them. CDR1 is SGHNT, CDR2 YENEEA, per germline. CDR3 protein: CASSPQGQLGEQFF. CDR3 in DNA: TGTGCCAGCAGCCCCCAAGGACAGCTGGGCGAGCAGTTCTTC. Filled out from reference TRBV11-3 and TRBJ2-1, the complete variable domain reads EAGVVQSPRYKIIEKKQPVAFWCNPISGHNTLYWYLQNLGQGPELLIRYENEEAVDDSQLPKDRFSAERLKGVDSTLKIQPAELGDSAVYLCASSPQGQLGEQFFGPGTRLTVL.

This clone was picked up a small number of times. CDR3 sequence reads: CASSLRRQSNQPQHF. The DNA for the CDR3 is TGTGCCAGCAGTTTAAGGCGACAAAGCAATCAGCCCCAGCATTTT. The chain recombines TRBV27 with TRBJ1-5, with D hard to call. The CDR3 covers 15 residues. The germline V gene has CDR1 MNHEY and CDR2 SMNVEV (reference sequence). V was clipped by 2 bases and J by 1 base, with 9 bases between them.

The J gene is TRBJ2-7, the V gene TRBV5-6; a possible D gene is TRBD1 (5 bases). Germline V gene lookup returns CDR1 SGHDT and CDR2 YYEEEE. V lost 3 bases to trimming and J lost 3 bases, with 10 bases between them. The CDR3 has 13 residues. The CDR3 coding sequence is TGTGCCAGCAGCTCCGTAGGGGTCTACGAGCAGTACTTC. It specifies CASSSVGVYEQYF. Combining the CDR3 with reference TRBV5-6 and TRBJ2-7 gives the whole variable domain DAGVTQSPTHLIKTRGQQVTLRCSPKSGHDTVSWYQQALGQGPQFIFQYYEEEERQRGNFPDRFSGHQFPNYSSELNVNALLLGDSALYLCASSSVGVYEQYFGPGTRLTVT.

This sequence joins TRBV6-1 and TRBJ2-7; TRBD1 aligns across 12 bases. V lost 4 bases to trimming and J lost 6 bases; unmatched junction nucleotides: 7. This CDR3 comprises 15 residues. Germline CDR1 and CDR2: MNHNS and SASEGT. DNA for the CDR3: TGTGCCAGCAGTGTGGTAGGGACAGGGGGCCTCGAGCAGTACTTC. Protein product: CASSVVGTGGLEQYF.

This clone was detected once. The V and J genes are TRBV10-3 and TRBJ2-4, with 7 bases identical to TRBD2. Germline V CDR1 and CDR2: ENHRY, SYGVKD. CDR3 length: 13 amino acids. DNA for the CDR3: TGTTCGGGGCGGGGGACCCTGGATGACATTCAGTACTTC. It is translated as CSGRGTLDDIQYF.

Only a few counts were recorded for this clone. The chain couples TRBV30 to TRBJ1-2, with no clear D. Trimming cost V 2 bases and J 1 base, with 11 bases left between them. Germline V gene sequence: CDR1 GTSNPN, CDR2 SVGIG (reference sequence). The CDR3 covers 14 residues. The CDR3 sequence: CAWSPDLNNYGYTF. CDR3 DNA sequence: TGTGCCTGGAGTCCCGACCTTAATAACTATGGCTACACCTTC.

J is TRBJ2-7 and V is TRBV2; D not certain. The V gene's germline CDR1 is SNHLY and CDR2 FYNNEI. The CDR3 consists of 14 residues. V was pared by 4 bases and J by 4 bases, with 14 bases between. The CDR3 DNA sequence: TGTGCCAGCAGTGGCGGCAGGCTGGAGTACGAGCAGTACTTC. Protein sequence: CASSGGRLEYEQYF. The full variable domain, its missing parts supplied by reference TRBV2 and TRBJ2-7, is EPEVTQTPSHQVTQMGQEVILRCVPISNHLYFYWYRQILGQKVEFLVSFYNNEISEKSEIFDDQFSVERPDGSNFTLKIRSTKLEDSAMYFCASSGGRLEYEQYFGPGTRLTVT.

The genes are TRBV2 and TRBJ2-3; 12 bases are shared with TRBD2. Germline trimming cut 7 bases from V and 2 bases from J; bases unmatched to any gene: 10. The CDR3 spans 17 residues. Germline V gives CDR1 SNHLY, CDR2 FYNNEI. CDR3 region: CASTRTSGVLPTDTQYF. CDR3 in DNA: TGTGCCAGCACACGGACTAGCGGGGTTCTCCCCACAGATACGCAGTATTTT.

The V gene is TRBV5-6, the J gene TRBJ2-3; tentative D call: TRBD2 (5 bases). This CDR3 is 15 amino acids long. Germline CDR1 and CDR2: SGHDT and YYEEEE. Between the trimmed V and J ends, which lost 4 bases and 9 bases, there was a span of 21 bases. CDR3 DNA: TGTGCCAGCAGCCCCAATGGACTTTCCTCGGAGACGCAGTATTTT. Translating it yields CASSPNGLSSETQYF.

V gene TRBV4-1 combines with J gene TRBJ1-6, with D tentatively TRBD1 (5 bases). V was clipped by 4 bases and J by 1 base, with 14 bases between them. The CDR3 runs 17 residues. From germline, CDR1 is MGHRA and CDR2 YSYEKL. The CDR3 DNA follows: TGCGCCAGCAGCCCCCGGGGGACGGGATCCTATAATTCACCCCTCCACTTT. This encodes CASSPRGTGSYNSPLHF.

CDR3 loop: CASSLDRSYGYTF. CDR3 DNA: TGTGCCAGCAGTCTGGACAGGTCCTATGGCTACACCTTC. This chain joins TRBV2 and TRBJ1-2, with 7 bases lining up with TRBD1. This CDR3 has 13 residues. V shed 5 bases, J shed 4 bases, and the junction held 4 bases outside the gene matches. Per the germline V gene, CDR1 is SNHLY and CDR2 is FYNNEI.

CDR3 DNA: TGTGCCAGCGGGGGCTTGGGCGAAAAACTGTTTTTT. It translates to CASGGLGEKLFF. The gene calls are TRBV6-5 and TRBJ1-4; tentative D call: TRBD1 (6 bases). From germline, CDR1 is MNHEY and CDR2 SVGAGI. The CDR3 loop spans 12 amino acids. With 8 bases removed from V and 8 bases from J, the gap between germline ends came to 12 bases.